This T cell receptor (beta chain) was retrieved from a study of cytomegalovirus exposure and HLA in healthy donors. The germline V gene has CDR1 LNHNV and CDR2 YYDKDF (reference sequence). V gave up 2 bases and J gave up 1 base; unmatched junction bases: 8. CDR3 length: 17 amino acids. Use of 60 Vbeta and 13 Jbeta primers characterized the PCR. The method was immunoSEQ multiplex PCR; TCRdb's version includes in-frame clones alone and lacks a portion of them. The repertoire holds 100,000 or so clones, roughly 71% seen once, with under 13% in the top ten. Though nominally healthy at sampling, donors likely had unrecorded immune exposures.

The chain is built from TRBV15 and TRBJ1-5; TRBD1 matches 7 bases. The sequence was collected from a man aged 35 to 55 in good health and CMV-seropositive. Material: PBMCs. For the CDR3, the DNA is TGTGCCACCAGCAGACCCTTAGACAGGGAGAGCAATCAGCCCCAGCATTTT. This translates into CATSRPLDRESNQPQHF.